These T cell receptor beta chains were read from a single sample in a study of control samples from healthy donors and cancer patients. TCRdb's copy holds only in-frame clones and misses some; the assay was immunoSEQ multiplex PCR. This sample has about 140,000 clones, with approximately 86% found just once. What was sequenced was blood. Every receptor here comes from a woman aged 25 to 39 in good health. Both conserved end residues are part of each CDR3. D genes are given only for firm matches. The size entry is marked missing in some rows and otherwise reads once, few, many or a size class.

TRBJ1-2 TRBV28 - - TGTGCCAGCAGTTTGGTACAGTCTAACTATGGCTACACCTTC CASSLVQSNYGYTF
TRBJ2-2 TRBV7-2 - - TGTGCCAGCAGCCTCGTGATGCCTCCGAACACCGGGGAGCTGTTTTTT CASSLVMPPNTGELFF
TRBJ1-4 TRBV6-1 - TRBD1 TGTGCCAGCAGTGACGGGACCACAGGGGATTGGGGTGAAAAACTGTTTTTT CASSDGTTGDWGEKLFF
TRBJ1-1 TRBV5-1 - - TGCGCCAGCAGCTTGGGGACAGTGAACACTGAAGCTTTCTTT CASSLGTVNTEAFF
TRBJ1-1 TRBV6-5 - TRBD1 TGTGCCAGCAGTTACATACAGGGGTCGAACACTGAAGCTTTCTTT CASSYIQGSNTEAFF
TRBJ1-2 TRBV28 - - TGTGCCAGCAGTTTAAAGGGCTATGGCTACACCTTC CASSLKGYGYTF
TRBJ2-5 TRBV21-1 few - TGTGCCAGCAGCAAGGGAGAGAACCAAGAGACCCAGTACTTC CASSKGENQETQYF
TRBJ2-2 TRBV18 few TRBD1 TGTGCCAGCTCACCGCTACAGGGGACCGGGGAGCTGTTTTTT CASSPLQGTGELFF
TRBJ1-3 TRBV18 - - TGTGCCAGCTCACCACGGGGCCAAGGGTTTGGAAACACCATATATTTT CASSPRGQGFGNTIYF
TRBJ2-7 TRBV2 - TRBD1 TGTGCCAGCATCGGGACAGGCTCCTACGAGCAGTACTTC CASIGTGSYEQYF
TRBJ2-1 TRBV29-1 - TRBD2 TGCAGCGTTAAGGGAGGGGTCGGGAACCGGGACTACAATGAGCAGTTCTTC CSVKGGVGNRDYNEQFF
TRBJ1-2 TRBV29-1 - TRBD1 TGCAGCGTTGTTACAGGGGGGGATGGCTACACCTTC CSVVTGGDGYTF
TRBJ1-1 TRBV3-1/TRBV3-2 - - TGTGCCAGCAGCCAAGCGGGGACCCTGAACACTGAAGCTTTCTTT CASSQAGTLNTEAFF
TRBJ1-2 TRBV14 - - TGTGCCAGCACCCGAAGCCCGGTTTATGGCTACACCTTC CASTRSPVYGYTF
TRBJ2-7 TRBV5-1 - - TGCGCCAGCAGCTGGGACGACAGGGAGGCCTACGAGCAGTACTTC CASSWDDREAYEQYF
TRBJ1-1 TRBV6-5 - - TGTGCCAGCAGTTTGGAGGGCCGGGCTGAAGCTTTCTTT CASSLEGRAEAFF
TRBJ2-7 TRBV4-1 - - TGCGCCAGCAGCCAAGGCGCCGTGATGACCAACCCTGTGGACGAGCAGTACTTC CASSQGAVMTNPVDEQYF
TRBJ2-5 TRBV3-1/TRBV3-2 - - TGTGCCAGCAGCCCTCAGGGGGGCGGCACTCGTGGGGAAGAGACCCAGTACTTC CASSPQGGGTRGEETQYF
TRBJ1-4 TRBV30 - - TGTGCCTGGAGTGTTCAACCTAATGAAAAACTGTTTTTT CAWSVQPNEKLFF
TRBJ2-3 TRBV9 - - TGTGCCAGCAGCGTAGCCCTGTCTCCCTCCACAGATACGCAGTATTTT CASSVALSPSTDTQYF
TRBJ1-2 TRBV3-1/TRBV3-2 - - TGTGCCAGCAGCCAAGCCACCGGTCCTGGCGGCTACACCTTC CASSQATGPGGYTF
TRBJ2-4 TRBV21-1 - - TGTGCCAGCAGCAACTTAATTGGGGGGGAAGTAGCCAAAAACATTCAGTACTTC CASSNLIGGEVAKNIQYF
TRBJ1-2 TRBV11-2 - TRBD1 TGTGCCAGCAGCTCGACAACAGGGGACTATGGCTACACCTTC CASSSTTGDYGYTF
TRBJ2-5 TRBV3-1/TRBV3-2 - - TGTGCCAGCAGCCCCCAAGGCGGTGCAGCTGAGACCCAGTACTTC CASSPQGGAAETQYF
TRBJ1-2 TRBV6-5 - - TGTGCCAGCAGGGAGGACGGGGAACACTATGGCTACACCTTC CASREDGEHYGYTF
TRBJ1-6 TRBV13 once TRBD1 TGTGCCAGCAGTTCCGGGACAGGGATAAGTAGTTCACCCCTCCACTTT CASSSGTGISSSPLHF
TRBJ2-1 TRBV5-1 - - TGCGCCAGCAGCTTGGAAGGCCGGGGGAGCTCCTACAATGAGCAGTTCTTC CASSLEGRGSSYNEQFF
TRBJ1-3 TRBV9 - - TGTGCCAGCAGCGTAGGCAGCTCTGGAAACACCATATATTTT CASSVGSSGNTIYF
TRBJ1-3 TRBV25-1 - - TGTGCCAGCAGTGAACTCGGCGGAGGGGAATATGGAAACACCATATATTTT CASSELGGGEYGNTIYF
TRBJ1-6 TRBV30 - - TGTGCCTGGAGGGCCGGCACAGGGCGGGTCTCACCCCTCCACTTT CAWRAGTGRVSPLHF
TRBJ2-5 TRBV10-2 - - TGCGCCATTAGGGACCAAATACAAGAGACCCAGTACTTC CAIRDQIQETQYF
TRBJ1-3 TRBV5-8 - - TGTGCCAGCAGCTTTGGAGGCGTTGGAAACACCATATATTTT CASSFGGVGNTIYF
TRBJ2-1 TRBV28 - - TGTGCCAGCAGTTTACCGGCTAGCCCTTACAATGAGCAGTTCTTC CASSLPASPYNEQFF
TRBJ1-6 TRBV3-1/TRBV3-2 - - TGTGCCAGCAGCCAAGTACAGGATTCACCCCTCCACTTT CASSQVQDSPLHF
TRBJ2-7 TRBV3-1/TRBV3-2 - TRBD1 TGTGCCAGCAGCCTCAACGAGGGGGCTGGCGAGCAGTACTTC CASSLNEGAGEQYF
TRBJ1-1 TRBV7-2 - - TGTGCCAGCAGCTTAGCGACAGTCGCCACTGAAGCTTTCTTT CASSLATVATEAFF
TRBJ2-3 TRBV6-1 - - TGTGCCAGCAGTGAAGCGAGCCCCCGCACAGATACGCAGTATTTT CASSEASPRTDTQYF
TRBJ2-5 TRBV9 - TRBD1 TGTGCCAGCAGCCCCTCAGGGGGCAGCGGGCAGACCCAGTACTTC CASSPSGGSGQTQYF
TRBJ2-5 TRBV27 - - TGTGCCAGCAGTTCCCGTTGGGGGGAGACCCAGTACTTC CASSSRWGETQYF
TRBJ1-2 TRBV18 once TRBD1 TGTGCCAGCTCACCAACAGGGGCCAACTCTGGCTACACCTTC CASSPTGANSGYTF
TRBJ2-1 TRBV11-3 - - TGTGCCAGCAGCTTATTTGGGGGCACTAACAATGAGCAGTTCTTC CASSLFGGTNNEQFF
TRBJ2-1 TRBV7-7 - - TGTGCCAGCAGCCAGGGCCTAGCTTACAATGAGCAGTTCTTC CASSQGLAYNEQFF
TRBJ2-7 TRBV20-1 - TRBD2 TGCAGTGCTGGTGCGGGAGGCTACGAGCAGTACTTC CSAGAGGYEQYF
TRBJ2-7 TRBV7-2 once TRBD2 TGTGCCAGCAGCTTAGCGGCTAGCGGGAGCTACGAGCAGTACTTC CASSLAASGSYEQYF
TRBJ2-2 TRBV11-1 - - TGTGCCAGCAGCTTATTCGGCGGGACGGTCGGGGAGCTGTTTTTT CASSLFGGTVGELFF
TRBJ1-2 TRBV30 - TRBD1 TGTGCCTGGAGTGTAACTCTACAGGGGGCAAGGACCTTC CAWSVTLQGARTF
TRBJ2-7 TRBV29-1 - TRBD2 TGCAGCGTCCTACTAGCGACCGCCTACGAGCAGTACTTC CSVLLATAYEQYF